This entry lists 10 T cell receptor beta chains sequenced from one sample in a study of PD-L1 blockade in urothelial cancer. Profiled with immunoSEQ multiplex PCR; TCRdb holds only in-frame clones, not every one. The sample lists tens of thousands of clones, over 75% occurring once. Sequencing was performed on PBMCs, taken around atezolizumab (anti-PD-L1) treatment. The receptors were gathered from a man in his 70s with urothelial cancer.

The chain is built from TRBV10-2 and TRBJ2-3; 12 bases agree with TRBD2. This CDR3 region has 16 residues. V lost 5 bases to trimming and J lost 0 bases; unmatched junction nucleotides: 3. Germline assignment: CDR1 WSHSY and CDR2 SAAADI. CDR3 loop: CASSPGLAGSTDTQYF. The CDR3 nucleotides read TGCGCCAGCAGTCCCGGACTAGCGGGAAGCACAGATACGCAGTATTTT.

The CDR3 spells CSASLEEKLFF. CDR3 coding DNA: TGCAGTGCTAGTCTTGAGGAAAAACTGTTTTTT. The V and J genes are TRBV20-1 and TRBJ1-4; D uncertain. This CDR3 region has 11 residues. V was pared by 3 bases and J by 8 bases, with 7 bases between. In germline, CDR1 is DFQATT, CDR2 SNEGSKA (reference sequence).

The chain links TRBV12-5 to TRBJ2-5; 9 nucleotides match TRBD1. V was pared by 4 bases and J by 2 bases, with 2 bases of the junction left unmatched. The CDR3 runs to 14 residues. Germline V gene sequence: CDR1 LGHNT, CDR2 FRNRAP. CDR3 coding DNA: TGTGCTAGTGGTTCCGGACAGGGGCAAGAGACCCAGTACTTC. This sequence encodes CASGSGQGQETQYF.

The chain uses TRBV5-5 and TRBJ2-7; 9 bases are a match to TRBD2. The CDR3 contains 15 residues. After removal of 3 bases from V and 1 base from J, the junction contained 5 bases not matched to a gene. Germline assignment: CDR1 SGHKS and CDR2 YYEKEE (reference sequence). CDR3 loop: CASSSWTSVSYEQYF. The CDR3, as DNA: TGTGCCAGCAGCTCCTGGACTAGCGTGTCCTACGAGCAGTACTTC. The full variable domain, rest sourced from reference TRBV5-5 and TRBJ2-7, is DAGVTQSPTHLIKTRGQQVTLRCSPISGHKSVSWYQQVLGQGPQFIFQYYEKEERGRGNFPDRFSARQFPNYSSELNVNALLLGDSALYLCASSSWTSVSYEQYFGPGTRLTVT.

This clone was counted between two and nine times. The gene calls are TRBV19 and TRBJ1-5; TRBD1 might be the D (5 bases). Trimming took off 4 bases at V and 4 bases at J, with 8 bases between the two ends. The CDR3 spans 13 residues. The germline V gene has CDR1 LNHDA and CDR2 SQIVND (reference sequence). The CDR3 DNA sequence: TGTGCCAGTAGTACAGGGCGAAATCAGCCCCAGCATTTT. Translating it yields CASSTGRNQPQHF.

The chain employs TRBV5-1 and TRBJ2-3; a possible D gene is TRBD1 (5 bases). Trimming removed 7 bases from V and 4 bases from J, with 19 bases in between. This CDR3 has 15 residues. Germline V gene data show CDR1 as SGHRS and CDR2 as YFSETQ. The CDR3 reads CASVDQPSRADTQYF. The CDR3 DNA reads TGCGCCAGCGTCGACCAGCCTTCCAGGGCAGATACGCAGTATTTT.

The chain uses TRBV5-1 and TRBJ2-3; 11 bases align to TRBD2. CDR3 length equals 18 residues. V gave up 2 bases and J gave up 0 bases; unmatched junction bases: 8. CDR1 is SGHRS and CDR2 is YFSETQ in the germline V gene. CDR3 DNA sequence: TGCGCCAGCAGCTTATCCGGGACTAGCGGCCCCAGCACAGATACGCAGTATTTT. Translation: CASSLSGTSGPSTDTQYF. The full variable domain, rest sourced from reference TRBV5-1 and TRBJ2-3, is KAGVTQTPRYLIKTRGQQVTLSCSPISGHRSVSWYQQTPGQGLQFLFEYFSETQRNKGNFPGRFSGRQFSNSRSEMNVSTLELGDSALYLCASSLSGTSGPSTDTQYFGPGTRLTVL.

The chain carries TRBV4-1 and TRBJ2-1; TRBD2 matches at 15 bases. The CDR3 extends over 14 amino acids. The ends lost 4 bases at V and 15 bases at J; junction bases unmatched: 7. CDR1 and CDR2 from the germline V gene are MGHRA and YSYEKL. The CDR3 bases are TGCGCCAGCAGCCCGGTCGGACTAGCGGGAGGGGTGTTCTTC. This encodes CASSPVGLAGGVFF.

V and J are TRBV2 and TRBJ2-1, with TRBD2 matching 7 bases. Germline-derived CDR1 and CDR2 are SNHLY and FYNNEI. The trim removed 8 bases at V and 2 bases at J, leaving 12 bases unmatched. The CDR3 loop spans 16 amino acids. CDR3 in amino acids: CASPSAGGSAYNEQFF. CDR3 DNA: TGTGCCAGCCCCTCCGCGGGCGGGAGTGCCTACAATGAGCAGTTCTTC.

The V call is TRBV4-1, the J call TRBJ1-2, with 8 bases fitting TRBD1. V lost 1 base and J lost 4; bases outside the gene matches: 2. From germline, CDR1 is MGHRA and CDR2 YSYEKL. CDR3 length equals 14 residues. This CDR3 is CASSQGTGFYGYTF. CDR3 nucleotide sequence: TGCGCCAGCAGCCAAGGGACAGGGTTCTATGGCTACACCTTC.